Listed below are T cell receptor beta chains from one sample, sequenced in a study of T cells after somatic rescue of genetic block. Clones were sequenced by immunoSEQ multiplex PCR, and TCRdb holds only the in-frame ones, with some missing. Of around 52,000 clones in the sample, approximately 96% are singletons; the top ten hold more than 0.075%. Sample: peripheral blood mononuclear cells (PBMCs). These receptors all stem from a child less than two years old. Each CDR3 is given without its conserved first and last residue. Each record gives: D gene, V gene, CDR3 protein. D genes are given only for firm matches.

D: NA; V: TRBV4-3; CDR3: ASSQESGSYEQY
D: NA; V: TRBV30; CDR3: AWSVPPQGRTEAF
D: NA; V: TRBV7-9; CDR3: ASRLPGHNEQF
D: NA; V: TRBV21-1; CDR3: ARGQGAKNEKLF
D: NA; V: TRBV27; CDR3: ASSLKGLYSYNEQF
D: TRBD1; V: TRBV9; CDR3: ASSSTGINEQF
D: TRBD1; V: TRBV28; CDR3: ASIEQGNGYT
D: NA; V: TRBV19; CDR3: AIFQGDDGYT
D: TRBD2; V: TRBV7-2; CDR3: ASSEHPGRDEQY
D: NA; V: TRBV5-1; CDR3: ASSFRPGTPDYGYT
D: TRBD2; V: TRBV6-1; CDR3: ASSAWTSGFYEQY